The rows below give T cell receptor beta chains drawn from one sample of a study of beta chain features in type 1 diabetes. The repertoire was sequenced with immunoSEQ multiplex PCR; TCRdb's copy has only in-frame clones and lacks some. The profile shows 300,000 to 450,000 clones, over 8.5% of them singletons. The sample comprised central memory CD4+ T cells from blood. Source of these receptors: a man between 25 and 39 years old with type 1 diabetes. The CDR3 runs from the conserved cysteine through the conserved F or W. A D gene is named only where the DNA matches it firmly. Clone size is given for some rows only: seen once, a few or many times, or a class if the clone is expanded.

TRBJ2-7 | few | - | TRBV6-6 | CASSSGRDAEQYF | TGTGCCAGCAGTTCAGGCAGGGACGCGGAGCAGTACTTC
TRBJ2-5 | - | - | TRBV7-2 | CASNKNQETQYF | TGTGCCAGCAACAAGAACCAAGAGACCCAGTACTTC
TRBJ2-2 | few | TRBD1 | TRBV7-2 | CASSAWDRPTGELFF | TGTGCCAGCAGCGCGTGGGACAGACCCACCGGGGAGCTGTTTTTT
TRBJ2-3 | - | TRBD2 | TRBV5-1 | CASSLARLAGGDTQYF | TGCGCCAGCAGCTTGGCCAGGCTAGCGGGAGGAGATACGCAGTATTTT
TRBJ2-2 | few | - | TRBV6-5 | CASSYSPGTFSGELFF | TGTGCCAGCAGTTACTCTCCCGGGACTTTTTCCGGGGAGCTGTTTTTT
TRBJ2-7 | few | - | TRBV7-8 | CASSLVRQLYEQYF | TGTGCCAGCAGCTTAGTTCGACAACTCTACGAGCAGTACTTC
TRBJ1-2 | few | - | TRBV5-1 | CASSLGGSSYGYTF | TGCGCCAGCAGCTTGGGCGGTAGTTCCTATGGCTACACCTTC
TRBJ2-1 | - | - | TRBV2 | CASNRPGRSSYNEQFF | TGTGCCAGCAATCGTCCCGGGAGAAGCTCCTACAATGAGCAGTTCTTC
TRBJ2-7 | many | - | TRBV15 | CATSRGVRDTYEQYF | TGTGCCACCAGCCGCGGGGTCCGGGACACCTACGAGCAGTACTTC
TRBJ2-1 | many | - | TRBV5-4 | CASSTDSNEQFF | TGTGCCAGCAGCACCGACAGCAATGAGCAGTTCTTC
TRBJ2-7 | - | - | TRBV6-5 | CASSDWGAYEQYF | TGTGCCAGCAGTGATTGGGGGGCCTACGAGCAGTACTTC
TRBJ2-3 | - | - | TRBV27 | CASSQADTQYF | TGTGCCAGCAGCCAGGCTGATACGCAGTATTTT
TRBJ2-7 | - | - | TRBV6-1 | CASSDTETSYEQYF | TGTGCCAGCAGTGATACAGAAACCTCCTACGAGCAGTACTTC
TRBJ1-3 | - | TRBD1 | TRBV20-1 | CSAQDRPSEYF | TGCAGTGCTCAGGACAGGCCATCAGAGTATTTT
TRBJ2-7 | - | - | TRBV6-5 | CASSRVAGESYEQYF | TGTGCCAGCAGCCGAGTTGCAGGGGAGTCCTACGAGCAGTACTTC
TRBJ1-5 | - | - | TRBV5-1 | CASSLGTGPQHF | TGCGCCAGCAGCTTGGGGACTGGGCCCCAGCATTTT
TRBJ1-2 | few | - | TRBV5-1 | CASSRSDGESGYTF | TGCGCCAGCTCCCGTAGTGACGGAGAAAGTGGCTACACCTTC
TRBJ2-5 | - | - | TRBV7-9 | CASSPRGQAGIETQYF | TGTGCCAGCAGCCCTAGGGGTCAAGCAGGGATAGAGACCCAGTACTTC
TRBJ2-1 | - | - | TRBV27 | CASTSGGRMGSYNEQFF | TGTGCCAGCACTTCCGGAGGTAGGATGGGCTCCTACAATGAGCAGTTCTTC
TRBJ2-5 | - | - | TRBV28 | CASSSALEHQETQYF | TGTGCCAGCAGTTCCGCCTTAGAACACCAAGAGACCCAGTACTTC
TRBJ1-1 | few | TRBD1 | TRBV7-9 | CASSHRGRRTEAFF | TGTGCCAGCAGCCACAGGGGGCGTAGGACTGAAGCTTTCTTT
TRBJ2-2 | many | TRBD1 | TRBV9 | CASSPHGTGVTGELFF | TGTGCCAGCAGCCCTCATGGGACAGGGGTCACCGGGGAGCTGTTTTTT